This TCR beta chain was found in a study of cytomegalovirus exposure and HLA in healthy donors. The roughly 120-subject validation cohort, separate from the approximately 670-subject first cohort, included the donors. Points on this clone: What it binds is unknown.

Findings of the study overall: In vitro assays verified that a few CMV-associated chains recognized CMV antigens specifically. Some public TCRs appeared in many individuals, while most sequences were rare.

Method: immunoSEQ multiplex PCR; TCRdb's copy keeps in-frame clones and lacks some. The sample carries 150,000 to 200,000 clones, approximately 78% recorded once. The sequence was obtained from a woman in her 30s in good health and CMV-seronegative. Sequencing used PBMCs.

The CDR3 sequence: CASSLQAREEETQYF. Here the CDR3 DNA reads TGCGCCAGCAGCTTGCAGGCGAGGGAAGAAGAGACCCAGTACTTC. The chain has TRBV5-1 and TRBJ2-5; D is perhaps TRBD2 (5 bases). The CDR3 has 15 residues. The V end lost 1 base, the J end lost 3 bases, and 13 bases lay between the germline ends. The germline V gene encodes CDR1 SGHRS and CDR2 YFSETQ. Supplemented by reference TRBV5-1 and TRBJ2-5, the full variable domain reads KAGVTQTPRYLIKTRGQQVTLSCSPISGHRSVSWYQQTPGQGLQFLFEYFSETQRNKGNFPGRFSGRQFSNSRSEMNVSTLELGDSALYLCASSLQAREEETQYFGPGTRLLVL.